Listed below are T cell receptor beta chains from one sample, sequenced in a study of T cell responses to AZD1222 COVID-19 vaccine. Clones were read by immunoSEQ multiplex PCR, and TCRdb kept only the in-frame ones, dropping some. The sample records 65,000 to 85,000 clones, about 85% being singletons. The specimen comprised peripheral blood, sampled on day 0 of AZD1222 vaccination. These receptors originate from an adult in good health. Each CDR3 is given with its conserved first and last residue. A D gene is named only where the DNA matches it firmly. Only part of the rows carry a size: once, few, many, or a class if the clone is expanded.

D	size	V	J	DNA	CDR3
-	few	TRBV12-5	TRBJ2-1	TGTGCTAGTGGTTTGGCACTGGGGGGCAATGAGCAGTTCTTC	CASGLALGGNEQFF
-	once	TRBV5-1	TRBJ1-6	TGCGCCAGCAGCTTGGACAATAATTCACCCCTCCACTTT	CASSLDNNSPLHF
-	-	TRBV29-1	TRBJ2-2	TGCAGCGTTGACAATGGGAATGGGGTGAACACCGGGGAGCTGTTTTTT	CSVDNGNGVNTGELFF
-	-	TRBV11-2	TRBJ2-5	TGTGCCAGCAGCTTAGGGCGACTACAAGAGACCCAGTACTTC	CASSLGRLQETQYF
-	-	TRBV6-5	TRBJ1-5	TGTGCCAGCAGTCCCTCGGCGGAAAGGCAGCCCCAGCATTTT	CASSPSAERQPQHF
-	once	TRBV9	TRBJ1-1	TGTGCCAGCAGCGTAGGTCCAGGAAACACTGAAGCTTTCTTT	CASSVGPGNTEAFF
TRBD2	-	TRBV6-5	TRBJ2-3	TGTGCCAGTCGCCCGGGGGGTTCAGAGGGTACGCAGTATTTT	CASRPGGSEGTQYF
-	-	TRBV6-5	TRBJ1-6	TGTGCCAGCAGTTACTCCGGGAAGCCAAATTCACCCCTCCACTTT	CASSYSGKPNSPLHF
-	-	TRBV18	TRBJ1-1	TGTGCCAGCTCTCTCATGACAGGACTGGACACTGAAGCTTTCTTT	CASSLMTGLDTEAFF
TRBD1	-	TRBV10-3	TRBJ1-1	TGTGCCATCAGTGAGGGAGACAGGGGGTGGACTGAAGCTTTCTTT	CAISEGDRGWTEAFF
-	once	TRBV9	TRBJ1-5	TGTGCCAGCAGCGTAGCTGGAGGACAGCCCCAGCATTTT	CASSVAGGQPQHF
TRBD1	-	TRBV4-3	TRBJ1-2	TGCGCCAGCAGCCAAGATGACAGGGCCGAGTATGGCTACACCTTC	CASSQDDRAEYGYTF
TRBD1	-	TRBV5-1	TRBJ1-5	TGCGCCAGCAGCCCCCGCCCAGGGGGCGATCAGCCCCAGCATTTT	CASSPRPGGDQPQHF
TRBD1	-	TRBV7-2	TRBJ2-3	TGTGCCAGCAGCACACAAGGGACAGGGGGAAGCACAGATACGCAGTATTTT	CASSTQGTGGSTDTQYF
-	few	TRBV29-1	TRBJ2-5	TGCAGCGTTGAATCTAGGGGCGGGCGGGAGACCCAGTACTTC	CSVESRGGRETQYF
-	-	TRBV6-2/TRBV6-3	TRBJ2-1	TGTGCCAGCAGTTTCGGACAAACCTCCTACAATGAGCAGTTCTTC	CASSFGQTSYNEQFF
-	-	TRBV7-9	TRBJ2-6	TGTGCCAGCAGCCGAGGAGTTACCATGACAAGTCGGGCCAACGTCCTGACTTTC	CASSRGVTMTSRANVLTF
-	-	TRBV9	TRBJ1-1	TGTGCCAGCAGCCCACGCTTAGTCGGCTCAAACACTGAAGCTTTCTTT	CASSPRLVGSNTEAFF
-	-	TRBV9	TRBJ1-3	TGTGCCAGCAGCCCCCGGAGTCAGGGAGGGTTTAATGGAAACACCATATATTTT	CASSPRSQGGFNGNTIYF
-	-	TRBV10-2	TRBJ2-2	TGCGCCAGTACCGGGACGTCCACCGGGGAGCTGTTTTTT	CASTGTSTGELFF
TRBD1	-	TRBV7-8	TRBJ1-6	TGTGCCAGCAGCTCGGGACAGGACAGTTTCGATTCACCCCTCCACTTT	CASSSGQDSFDSPLHF
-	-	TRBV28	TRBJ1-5	TGTGCCAGCAGTTTATGGGGGACACCGGTCAATCAGCCCCAGCATTTT	CASSLWGTPVNQPQHF
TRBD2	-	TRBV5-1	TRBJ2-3	TGCGCCAGCAGGCCAACCGGGACTAGCGGAGCAGATACGCAGTATTTT	CASRPTGTSGADTQYF
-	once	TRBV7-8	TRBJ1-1	TGTGCCAGCAGCTTAGGTTTGGGACACCTGTTCACTGAAGCTTTCTTT	CASSLGLGHLFTEAFF
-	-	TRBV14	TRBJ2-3	TGTGCCAGCAGCCTCACGAACCCTTTTTCTAGCACAGATACGCAGTATTTT	CASSLTNPFSSTDTQYF
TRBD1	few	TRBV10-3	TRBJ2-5	TGTGCCATCAGTGAGTACTCCCCGGGACAGAACCAAGAGACCCAGTACTTC	CAISEYSPGQNQETQYF